These 9 T cell receptor beta chains were sequenced from one sample in a study of cytomegalovirus exposure and HLA in healthy donors. PCR used 60 Vbeta primers and 13 Jbeta primers. Some clones are missing from TCRdb's copy, which holds only in-frame ones; the method was immunoSEQ multiplex PCR. The data hold some 93,000 clones, with around a tenth observed a single time. What was sequenced was PBMCs. These receptors were taken from a man in his fifties or sixties in good health and CMV-seropositive.

This clone was counted a few times. This chain joins TRBV7-6 and TRBJ2-7; D is ambiguous. The CDR3 is 14 residues long. The V and J ends lost 1 base and 0 bases respectively, with 7 bases between them. Germline CDR1 and CDR2: SGHVS and FNYEAQ. The CDR3 region is CASSLEEDSYEQYF. The CDR3 DNA follows: TGTGCCAGCAGCTTAGAAGAGGACTCCTACGAGCAGTACTTC.

This clone was counted a few times. The gene calls are TRBV29-1 and TRBJ2-3; 16 bases are a match to TRBD2. The J segment lost 0 bases and the V segment lost 5 bases, leaving 2 bases of the junction unmatched. The CDR3 consists of 16 residues. Germline loops: CDR1 SQVTM, CDR2 ANQGSEA. The CDR3 loop is CSVKGLAGGSTDTQYF. DNA for the CDR3: TGCAGCGTTAAGGGACTAGCGGGAGGGAGCACAGATACGCAGTATTTT.

This clone was observed a handful of times. The rearrangement links TRBV7-6 to TRBJ2-7; 9 nucleotides line up with TRBD1. The CDR3 spans 15 residues. Germline V gene data show CDR1 as SGHVS and CDR2 as FNYEAQ. The V and J ends lost 2 bases and 3 bases, in that order; junction bases with no gene match: 5. The CDR3 sequence: CASSLPGQGFYEQYF. Written as DNA, the CDR3 is TGTGCCAGCAGCTTACCGGGACAGGGCTTCTACGAGCAGTACTTC.

The chain recombines TRBV5-1 with TRBJ2-1, with 10 positions matching TRBD2. V lost 0 bases, J lost 3 bases, and 3 bases stayed unmatched. CDR1 SGHRS and CDR2 YFSETQ come from the germline V gene. The CDR3 has 16 amino acids. The CDR3 nucleotides read TGCGCCAGCAGCTTGGGCGGACTAGCGGACTACAATGAGCAGTTCTTC. Translated, it gives CASSLGGLADYNEQFF.

The J gene is TRBJ2-2, the V gene TRBV27; 9 bases map to TRBD1. Germline assignment: CDR1 MNHEY and CDR2 SMNVEV (reference sequence). V lost 6 bases to trimming and J lost 5 bases; unmatched junction nucleotides: 7. This CDR3 spans 15 amino acids. The DNA for the CDR3 is TGTGCCAGCAGATGGGGGGACAGGGCGACCGGGGAGCTGTTTTTT. As protein: CASRWGDRATGELFF.

The CDR3 reads CATNGQGIAKNIQYF. The CDR3 DNA follows: TGTGCCACCAACGGACAGGGGATCGCCAAAAACATTCAGTACTTC. J is TRBJ2-4 and V is TRBV6-6, with 9 bases matching TRBD1. CDR1 and CDR2 (germline): MNHNY, SVGAGI (reference sequence). V lost 10 bases, J lost 1 base, and 8 bases stayed unmatched. This CDR3 is 15 amino acids long.

The genes are TRBV15 and TRBJ2-1; 12 positions agree with TRBD2. Losses at the gene ends were 5 bases for V and 7 bases for J; bases not matched to a gene: 6. Germline assignment: CDR1 LNHNV and CDR2 YYDKDF (reference sequence). The CDR3 totals 15 residues. This chain's CDR3 is CATSRRLAGENEQFF. The DNA of the CDR3 is TGTGCCACCAGCCGCCGACTAGCGGGAGAAAATGAGCAGTTCTTC. The variable domain in full, with the rest retrieved from reference TRBV15 and TRBJ2-1, is DAMVIQNPRYQVTQFGKPVTLSCSQTLNHNVMYWYQQKSSQAPKLLFHYYDKDFNNEADTPDNFQSRRPNTSFCFLDIRSPGLGDTAMYLCATSRRLAGENEQFFGPGTRLTVL.

This clone has a handful of counts. The chain's CDR3 is CSAGGGRAEAFF. The CDR3 region has the DNA TGCAGCGCAGGGGGCGGCAGGGCTGAAGCTTTCTTT. This chain joins TRBV29-1 and TRBJ1-1, with 8 bases lining up with TRBD1. CDR3 length: 12 residues. V shed 7 bases and J 6 bases; nucleotides not matched to a gene: 7. Germline V gene lookup returns CDR1 SQVTM and CDR2 ANQGSEA. Using reference TRBV29-1 and TRBJ1-1 for the parts outside the CDR3, the full variable domain is SAVISQKPSRDICQRGTSLTIQCQVDSQVTMMFWYRQQPGQSLTLIATANQGSEATYESGFVIDKFPISRPNLTFSTLTVSNMSPEDSSIYLCSAGGGRAEAFFGQGTRLTVV.

This clone has a handful of counts. V gene TRBV7-9 combines with J gene TRBJ1-5; no definite D call. Trimming left V 5 bases short and J 0 bases short, with 17 bases between. Germline V gives CDR1 SEHNR, CDR2 FQNEAQ (reference sequence). This CDR3 is built from 17 residues. CDR3 amino acids: CASSPPGRELSNQPQHF. The CDR3 bases are TGTGCCAGCAGCCCCCCTGGGAGGGAGCTTAGCAATCAGCCCCAGCATTTT.